Each of the 6 T cell receptor beta chains below was sequenced from the same sample in a study of cytomegalovirus exposure and HLA in healthy donors. Vbeta (60) and Jbeta (13) primers were used in the PCR. Sequencing used immunoSEQ multiplex PCR; TCRdb keeps in-frame clones, though not all of them. Counted here are approximately 210,000 clones, more than 65% occurring once; the ten biggest clones make up roughly 1.5%. Source material: PBMCs. The receptors were gathered from a girl under 18 in good health and CMV-seropositive.

The rearrangement links TRBV12-5 to TRBJ2-7, with a weak D call TRBD1 (6 bases). Germline V CDR1 and CDR2: LGHNT, FRNRAP. This CDR3 is built from 14 residues. V lost 9 bases and J 1 base, leaving 16 bases between the germline ends. CDR3 residues: CASWWTVPSYEQYF. CDR3 DNA sequence: TGTGCTAGCTGGTGGACAGTGCCTTCCTACGAGCAGTACTTC.

The V gene is TRBV19, the J gene TRBJ2-7; tentatively, D is TRBD1 (5 bases). Germline values: CDR1 LNHDA, CDR2 SQIVND (reference sequence). This CDR3 is built from 14 residues. With 4 bases removed from V and 0 bases from J, the gap between germline ends came to 10 bases. CDR3 amino acids: CASSKGKGSYEQYF. The CDR3 nucleotides are TGTGCCAGTAGTAAGGGGAAGGGCTCCTACGAGCAGTACTTC.

The chain uses TRBV30 and TRBJ1-1; possible D gene TRBD1, 6 bases. Between the trimmed V and J ends, which lost 3 bases and 3 bases, there was a span of 11 bases. The germline V gene encodes CDR1 GTSNPN and CDR2 SVGIG (reference sequence). This CDR3 contains 13 residues. The CDR3 loop is CAWREGGDTEAFF. The CDR3 nucleotides are TGTGCCTGGAGAGAGGGGGGGGACACTGAAGCTTTCTTT.

The rearrangement joins TRBV9 to TRBJ2-1; 9 nucleotides align to TRBD1. V lost 7 bases, J lost 6 bases, and 2 bases stayed unmatched. CDR3 length: 12 residues. Germline CDR1 reads SGDLS; CDR2 reads YYNGEE. The CDR3 here is CASGTGTNEQFF. The CDR3 DNA follows: TGTGCCAGCGGGACAGGGACCAATGAGCAGTTCTTC.

CDR3 loop: CASSLAGGPLGPSQETQYF. The CDR3, as DNA: TGCGCCAGCAGTCTAGCGGGGGGGCCGTTGGGGCCTTCCCAAGAGACCCAGTACTTC. The V gene is TRBV10-2, the J gene TRBJ2-5, with 12 positions matching TRBD2. The CDR3 has 19 amino acids. Germline assignment: CDR1 WSHSY and CDR2 SAAADI. V lost 5 bases, J lost 1 base, and 14 bases stayed unmatched.

V is TRBV7-2 and J is TRBJ2-3; 7 nucleotides line up with TRBD2. CDR3 length: 14 residues. Germline assignment: CDR1 SGHTA and CDR2 FQGNSA. V lost 5 bases and J lost 2; bases outside the gene matches: 4. This CDR3 is CASSRGLVTDTQYF. The CDR3 DNA reads as TGTGCCAGCAGCCGAGGACTAGTCACAGATACGCAGTATTTT.